The 14 T cell receptor beta chains below come from one sample, sequenced in a study of STAT5B mutations in CD4+ large granular lymphocyte leukemia. Clones were sequenced by immunoSEQ multiplex PCR, and TCRdb holds only the in-frame ones, with some missing. This sample carries over 20,000 clones, 81% of them seen once, and the ten largest clones take more than 0.25%. Sequenced: CD4+ T cells from blood buffy coats. These receptor sequences come from a human donor in good health.

This clone is a singleton in its sample. V is TRBV7-9 and J is TRBJ1-1; no firm D call. The V gene lost 0 bases and the J gene lost 0 bases, with 5 bases spanning the gap. From germline, CDR1 is SEHNR and CDR2 FQNEAQ (reference sequence). This CDR3 has 14 residues. The CDR3 reads CASSLARVNTEAFF. CDR3 DNA sequence: TGTGCCAGCAGCTTAGCACGGGTGAACACTGAAGCTTTCTTT. Variable domain in full (rest from reference TRBV7-9 and TRBJ1-1): DTGVSQNPRHKITKRGQNVTFRCDPISEHNRLYWYRQTLGQGPEFLTYFQNEAQLEKSRLLSDRFSAERPKGSFSTLEIQRTEQGDSAMYLCASSLARVNTEAFFGQGTRLTVV.

This clone was seen a few times. The rearrangement uses TRBV30 and TRBJ2-5; a possible D gene is TRBD2 (6 bases). The CDR3 totals 13 residues. Germline V gene sequence: CDR1 GTSNPN, CDR2 SVGIG (reference sequence). Trimming took off 4 bases at V and 7 bases at J, with 16 bases between the two ends. CDR3 loop: CAWTSGRLRTQYF. The CDR3, as DNA: TGTGCCTGGACCAGCGGGCGCCTTCGGACCCAGTACTTC.

The chain has TRBV5-8 and TRBJ2-2; D remains ambiguous. Germline lookup yields CDR1 SGHTS and CDR2 YDEGEE. Trimming left V 0 bases short and J 1 base short, with 4 bases between. This CDR3 is built from 14 residues. The CDR3 DNA reads TGTGCCAGCAGCTTGGCGCAGAACACCGGGGAGCTGTTTTTT. Translating gives CASSLAQNTGELFF. The full variable domain, its missing parts supplied by reference TRBV5-8 and TRBJ2-2, is EAGVTQSPTHLIKTRGQQATLRCSPISGHTSVYWYQQALGLGLQFLLWYDEGEERNRGNFPPRFSGRQFPNYSSELNVNALELEDSALYLCASSLAQNTGELFFGEGSRLTVL.

The chain uses TRBV19 and TRBJ1-5, with 8 bases identical to TRBD1. Germline V gives CDR1 LNHDA, CDR2 SQIVND (reference sequence). J was trimmed by 7 bases and V by 4 bases; bases with no gene match: 6. The CDR3 is 14 residues long. The CDR3 nucleotides read TGTGCCAGTAGTAGGACAGGGACCCCGCAGCCCCAGCATTTT. This encodes CASSRTGTPQPQHF.

V and J are TRBV2 and TRBJ2-1; unclear D gene. V lost 4 bases, J lost 6 bases, and 4 bases lay in between. CDR1 is SNHLY and CDR2 is FYNNEI in the germline V gene. This CDR3 comprises 11 residues. CDR3 bases: TGTGCCAGCAGTGGGTTCAATGAGCAGTTCTTC. Translation: CASSGFNEQFF.

The chain couples TRBV5-5 to TRBJ1-4, with D tentatively TRBD1 (5 bases). Deletions cut 2 bases from V and 7 bases from J, with 9 bases between. This CDR3 region has 13 residues. CDR1 is SGHKS, CDR2 YYEKEE, per germline (reference sequence). This CDR3 reads CASSFGTGEKLFF. DNA for the CDR3: TGTGCCAGCAGCTTCGGGACGGGTGAAAAACTGTTTTTT.

This sequence joins TRBV28 and TRBJ1-4, with D uncertain. V dropped 5 bases and J dropped 3 bases, with 16 bases sitting between them. Looked up from germline, CDR1 is MDHEN and CDR2 is SYDVKM. This CDR3 is built from 16 residues. For the CDR3, the DNA is TGTGCCAGCAGTGGACGTTACAGCGATTCTAATGAAAAACTGTTTTTT. Its protein is CASSGRYSDSNEKLFF. Variable domain in full (rest from reference TRBV28 and TRBJ1-4): DVKVTQSSRYLVKRTGEKVFLECVQDMDHENMFWYRQDPGLGLRLIYFSYDVKMKEKGDIPEGYSVSREKKERFSLILESASTNQTSMYLCASSGRYSDSNEKLFFGSGTQLSVL.

V and J are TRBV5-4 and TRBJ1-3; D is undetermined. The CDR3 loop spans 15 amino acids. With 5 bases removed from V and 4 bases from J, the gap between germline ends came to 16 bases. Germline values: CDR1 SGHNT, CDR2 YYREEE (reference sequence). DNA for the CDR3: TGTGCCAGCAGGCCGGGAGGTGCGGAAGGAAACACCATATATTTT. Encoded protein: CASRPGGAEGNTIYF.

The chain uses TRBV6-5 and TRBJ2-3, with D perhaps TRBD1 (6 bases). The CDR3 loop spans 14 amino acids. Germline V gene data show CDR1 as MNHEY and CDR2 as SVGAGI. Trimming shortened V by 8 bases and J by 0 bases, and 12 bases separated the two germline ends. CDR3 residues: CASSDSPSTDTQYF. CDR3 coding DNA: TGTGCCAGCTCGGACAGTCCTAGCACAGATACGCAGTATTTT.

J is TRBJ2-2 and V is TRBV5-5; TRBD1 matches 8 bases. The length of the CDR3 is 15 residues. CDR1 is SGHKS, CDR2 YYEKEE, per germline (reference sequence). J lost 7 bases, V lost 4 bases, and 9 bases had no gene match. Written as DNA, the CDR3 is TGTGCCAGCAGCCCCCTGACAGGGGTGGACGGGGAGCTGTTTTTT. Protein product: CASSPLTGVDGELFF.

The V gene is TRBV10-3, the J gene TRBJ1-1, with 9 bases lining up with TRBD1. This CDR3 region has 14 residues. Trimming removed 4 bases from V and 6 bases from J; junction bases left unmatched: 6. Germline V gene lookup returns CDR1 ENHRY and CDR2 SYGVKD. The CDR3 loop reads CAISGQGDIAEAFF. Written as DNA, the CDR3 is TGTGCCATCAGTGGACAGGGGGATATCGCTGAAGCTTTCTTT.

The chain couples TRBV27 to TRBJ2-3, with TRBD2 identical over 9 bases. Trimming removed 5 bases from V and 10 bases from J; junction bases left unmatched: 10. This CDR3 is 14 amino acids long. CDR1 MNHEY and CDR2 SMNVEV come from the germline V gene (reference sequence). This CDR3 is CASSEAGGSGAQYF. CDR3 DNA: TGTGCCAGCAGTGAAGCGGGGGGCTCCGGGGCGCAGTATTTT.

This clone was counted between two and nine times. This chain uses TRBV7-9 with TRBJ1-1, with 7 bases fitting TRBD1. This CDR3 is built from 15 residues. CDR1 and CDR2 (germline): SEHNR, FQNEAQ (reference sequence). Trimming cost V 10 bases and J 0 bases; bases outside gene matches: 11. Written as DNA, the CDR3 is TGTGCCATCCAGATACTAACAGGGGTGAACACTGAAGCTTTCTTT. Amino acids: CAIQILTGVNTEAFF. Full variable domain (outside the CDR3, taken from reference TRBV7-9 and TRBJ1-1): DTGVSQNPRHKITKRGQNVTFRCDPISEHNRLYWYRQTLGQGPEFLTYFQNEAQLEKSRLLSDRFSAERPKGSFSTLEIQRTEQGDSAMYLCAIQILTGVNTEAFFGQGTRLTVV.

The chain employs TRBV5-4 and TRBJ1-1; 7 nucleotides align to TRBD1. Germline trimming cut 5 bases from V and 0 bases from J; bases unmatched to any gene: 4. Germline V lookup: CDR1 SGHNT, CDR2 YYREEE (reference sequence). The CDR3 sequence is 14 residues long. The CDR3 DNA sequence: TGTGCCAGCAGTTTTACAGGGGTGAACACTGAAGCTTTCTTT. Translating it yields CASSFTGVNTEAFF.